This T cell receptor (beta chain) was retrieved from a study of early T cells in non-severe SARS-CoV-2 infection. Study-level information: Unpaired chains resulted from sequencing bulk RNA of unsorted whole blood.

General study points: Missing private and CD4 specificities, VDJdb matching favored anti-spike CD8 responses.

Trimming took 3 bases from V and 1 from J; bases not matched to a gene: 1. Germline loops: CDR1 SEHNR, CDR2 FQNEAQ (reference sequence). The CDR3 contains 14 residues. This clonotype occurred many times. What it binds is not known. As part of library construction, unique molecular identifiers were attached to individual cDNA molecules. TCRdb re-analysed the 5' RACE reads in MiXCR, keeping a single row per CDR3 protein. The sample lists about 110,000 distinct CDR3 sequences, approximately 10% occurring once. The clonotype originates from an adult who was a healthcare worker with PCR-confirmed SARS-CoV-2 infection or an uninfected control (not recorded which). The chain carries TRBV7-9 and TRBJ1-1; 8 bases map to TRBD1. Material for sequencing was whole blood. DNA for the CDR3: TGTGCCAGCAGCTTCAGGGGGCCGAACACTGAAGCTTTCTTT. It codes for CASSFRGPNTEAFF.